Below, one TCR beta chain is given with its context. V trimming: 3 bases; J trimming: 3 bases; junction bases outside the gene matches: 10. The CDR3 has 16 amino acids. Germline CDR1 is MGHDK and CDR2 is SYGVNS. This record belongs to a study of blood T cells in healthy people across ages. A second PCR, run for about 7 to 11 cycles, used a sample-barcoded 5' primer plus a J-beta primer mix. One entry per CDR3 protein results from TCRdb running MiXCR on the 5' RACE reads. The table records 2 million or so distinct CDR3 sequences, roughly 50% of them present only once. The receptor's source is a woman aged 40 to 55 in good health. The chain joins TRBV25-1 to TRBJ1-2; TRBD1 matches 7 bases. Sequencing input: blood. The CDR3 region has the DNA TGTGCCAGCAGTGACCCCGGGACAGTAGGGTACTATGGCTACACCTTC. This codes for CASSDPGTVGYYGYTF.